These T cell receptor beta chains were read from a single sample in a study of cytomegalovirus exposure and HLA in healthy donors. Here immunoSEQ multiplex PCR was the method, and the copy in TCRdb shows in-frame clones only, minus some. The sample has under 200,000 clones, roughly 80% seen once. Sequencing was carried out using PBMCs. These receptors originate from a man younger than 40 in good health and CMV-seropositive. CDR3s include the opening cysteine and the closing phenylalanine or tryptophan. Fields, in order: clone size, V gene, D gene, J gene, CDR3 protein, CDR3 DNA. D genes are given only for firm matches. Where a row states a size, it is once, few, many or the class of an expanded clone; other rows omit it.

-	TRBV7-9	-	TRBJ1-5	CASSLMAEGVQPQHF	TGTGCCAGCAGCTTAATGGCCGAGGGTGTGCAGCCCCAGCATTTT
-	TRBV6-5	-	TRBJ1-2	CASSPSSYGYTF	TGTGCCAGCAGTCCGAGTTCCTATGGCTACACCTTC
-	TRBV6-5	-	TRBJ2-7	CASSTSYEQYF	TGTGCCAGCAGCACCTCCTACGAGCAGTACTTC
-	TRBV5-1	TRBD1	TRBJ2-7	CASSGTETYEQYF	TGCGCCAGCAGCGGGACAGAAACCTACGAGCAGTACTTC
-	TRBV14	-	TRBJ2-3	CASAPTSDTDTQYF	TGTGCCAGCGCCCCTACCTCCGACACAGATACGCAGTATTTT
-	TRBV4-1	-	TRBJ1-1	CASSPRRGHTEAFF	TGCGCCAGCAGCCCAAGAAGAGGTCACACTGAAGCTTTCTTT
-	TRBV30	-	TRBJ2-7	CAWSNGYEQYF	TGTGCCTGGTCGAACGGCTACGAGCAGTACTTC
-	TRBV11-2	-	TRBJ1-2	CASTSIPDYGYTF	TGTGCCAGCACCTCTATTCCGGACTATGGCTACACCTTC
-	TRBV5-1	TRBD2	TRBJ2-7	CASSLGASGGSSYEQYF	TGCGCCAGCAGCTTGGGCGCTAGCGGGGGGTCCTCCTACGAGCAGTACTTC
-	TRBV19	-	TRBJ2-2	CASSQSGGTGELFF	TGTGCCAGTAGTCAGTCAGGGGGGACCGGGGAGCTGTTTTTT
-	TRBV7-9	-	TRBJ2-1	CASSRGTDNEQFF	TGTGCCAGCAGCCGCGGGACAGACAATGAGCAGTTCTTC
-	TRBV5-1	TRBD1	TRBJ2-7	CASSIGQGIYEQYF	TGCGCCAGCAGCATAGGACAGGGAATCTACGAGCAGTACTTC
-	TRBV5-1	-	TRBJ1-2	CASSLGTEAYGYTF	TGCGCCAGCAGCTTGGGGACAGAAGCCTATGGCTACACCTTC
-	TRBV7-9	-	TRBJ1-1	CASSLAQGGDTEAFF	TGTGCCAGCAGCTTAGCCCAGGGAGGGGACACTGAAGCTTTCTTT
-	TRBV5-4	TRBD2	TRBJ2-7	CASSWGLAGVEQYF	TGTGCCAGCAGCTGGGGACTAGCGGGGGTCGAGCAGTACTTC
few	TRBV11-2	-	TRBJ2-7	CASSSLRYEQYF	TGTGCCAGCAGCTCCCTGAGGTACGAGCAGTACTTC
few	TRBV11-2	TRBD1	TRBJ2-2	CASSTPGQGNTGELFF	TGTGCCAGCAGCACCCCGGGACAGGGGAACACCGGGGAGCTGTTTTTT
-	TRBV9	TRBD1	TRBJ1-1	CASSPLQGERWNTEAFF	TGTGCCAGCAGCCCTTTACAGGGGGAACGGTGGAACACTGAAGCTTTCTTT
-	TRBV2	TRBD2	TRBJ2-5	CASASGVYGETQYF	TGTGCCAGCGCAAGCGGGGTGTACGGAGAGACCCAGTACTTC
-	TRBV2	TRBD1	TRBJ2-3	CASDSGTGPDTQYF	TGTGCCAGCGATTCCGGGACAGGGCCAGATACGCAGTATTTT
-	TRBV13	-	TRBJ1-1	CASSATGNTEAFF	TGTGCCAGCAGCGCGACAGGGAACACTGAAGCTTTCTTT
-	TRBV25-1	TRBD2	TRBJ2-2	CASSVGGYGELFF	TGTGCCAGCAGTGTGGGGGGGTACGGGGAGCTGTTTTTT
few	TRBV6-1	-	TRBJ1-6	CASSVAELNSPLHF	TGTGCCAGCAGTGTGGCAGAACTAAATTCACCCCTCCACTTT
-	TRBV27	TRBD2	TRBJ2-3	CASSLSGGLGITDTQYF	TGTGCCAGCAGTTTATCGGGAGGGTTGGGAATCACAGATACGCAGTATTTT
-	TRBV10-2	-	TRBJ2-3	CASSEVADTQYF	TGCGCCAGCAGTGAAGTAGCAGATACGCAGTATTTT
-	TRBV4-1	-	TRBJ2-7	CASSQDFQGGGGEQYF	TGCGCCAGCAGCCAAGATTTCCAGGGAGGGGGTGGGGAGCAGTACTTC
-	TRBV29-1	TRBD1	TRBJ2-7	CSVGDRAGYEQYF	TGCAGCGTTGGGGACAGGGCAGGGTACGAGCAGTACTTC
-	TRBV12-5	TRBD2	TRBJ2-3	CASGLAGRGDTQYF	TGTGCTAGTGGTTTGGCAGGGCGGGGGGATACGCAGTATTTT